Following are 8 T cell receptor beta chains from one sample sequenced in a study of cytomegalovirus exposure and HLA in healthy donors (dated by TCRdb to 2016 to 2017). The method was the immunoSEQ multiplex PCR assay. A mixture of 60 forward primers for TCR Vbeta segments and 13 reverse primers for TCR Jbeta segments was used in the multiplex PCR. This immuneACCESS table, as held by TCRdb, lists in-frame sequences with V and J called but not all clones. Of the missing ones, under half trace to an unresolved V gene in checked studies; the others have no known cause. This sample holds about 190,000 clones; 80% to 85% were observed only once. The top ten clonotypes cover roughly 1.5% of the sample. Sequenced material: PBMCs. All receptors derive from a man aged 50 to 60 in good health and CMV-seronegative.

The chain joins TRBV7-9 to TRBJ2-2, with TRBD1 matching over 7 bases. The CDR3 runs 17 residues. V shed 7 bases, J shed 3 bases, and the junction held 14 bases outside the gene matches. The germline gives CDR1 SEHNR, CDR2 FQNEAQ (reference sequence). DNA of the CDR3: TGTGCCAGCACCGGCCCCCAAGGACAGGCCTACACCGGGGAGCTGTTTTTT. The encoded protein is CASTGPQGQAYTGELFF.

This chain joins TRBV6-5 and TRBJ1-2; the D gene is possibly TRBD1 (5 bases). The CDR3 runs to 15 residues. CDR1 and CDR2 from the germline V gene are MNHEY and SVGAGI. V was pared by 7 bases and J by 3 bases, with 18 bases between. The CDR3 DNA reads TGTGCCAGCAAAGGGACTTACATTTCTCACTATGGCTACACCTTC. Amino acid sequence: CASKGTYISHYGYTF.

In this sample, this clone turned up a few times. V and J are TRBV19 and TRBJ1-2; 10 bases match TRBD1. Per the germline V gene, CDR1 is LNHDA and CDR2 is SQIVND (reference sequence). This CDR3 spans 15 amino acids. V was pared by 4 bases and J by 1 base, with 3 bases of the junction left unmatched. CDR3 loop: CASSRTGGVNYGYTF. The DNA for the CDR3 is TGTGCCAGTAGTAGGACAGGGGGGGTTAACTATGGCTACACCTTC.

The V gene is TRBV5-1, the J gene TRBJ2-3; 11 bases fit TRBD2. Trimming cost V 0 bases and J 7 bases; bases outside gene matches: 7. Per the germline V gene, CDR1 is SGHRS and CDR2 is YFSETQ. The CDR3 covers 16 residues. CDR3 in DNA: TGCGCCAGCAGCTTGGGACTAGCGGGATCGGGGTATACGCAGTATTTT. Its translation: CASSLGLAGSGYTQYF.

The chain links TRBV19 to TRBJ1-5, with 11 bases identical to TRBD1. Germline values: CDR1 LNHDA, CDR2 SQIVND (reference sequence). CDR3 length equals 15 residues. V trimming: 6 bases; J trimming: 2 bases; junction bases outside the gene matches: 3. DNA of the CDR3: TGTGCCAGTAGGGACAGGGGGCAAGGCAATCAGCCCCAGCATTTT. It specifies CASRDRGQGNQPQHF.

The chain links TRBV29-1 to TRBJ1-2; no clear D. From germline, CDR1 is SQVTM and CDR2 ANQGSEA. V lost 6 bases to trimming and J lost 6 bases, with 11 bases between them. CDR3 size: 11 residues. Here the CDR3 DNA reads TGCAGCGTCTGGGAGGTCCATGGCTACACCTTC. Amino acids: CSVWEVHGYTF.

The chain combines TRBV28 with TRBJ2-5; 15 bases fit TRBD2. Unmatched junction bases numbered 6, after V lost 5 bases and J lost 5 bases. The V gene's germline CDR1 is MDHEN and CDR2 SYDVKM. The CDR3 contains 16 residues. The DNA for the CDR3 is TGTGCCAGCAGTCTAGGGACTAGCGGGAGGTCGGAGACCCAGTACTTC. Translating it yields CASSLGTSGRSETQYF. The entire variable domain, with the rest obtained from reference TRBV28 and TRBJ2-5, is as follows: DVKVTQSSRYLVKRTGEKVFLECVQDMDHENMFWYRQDPGLGLRLIYFSYDVKMKEKGDIPEGYSVSREKKERFSLILESASTNQTSMYLCASSLGTSGRSETQYFGPGTRLLVL.

The genes are TRBV11-2 and TRBJ2-1; 9 bases are a match to TRBD2. The germline V gene encodes CDR1 SGHAT and CDR2 FQNNGV. CDR3 length equals 19 residues. The V segment lost 5 bases and the J segment 8 bases; nucleotides outside the gene matches: 22. Here the CDR3 DNA reads TGTGCCAGCAGCCTAGGTGGCAGGGGGAGAGTAGCGGGAGTCTATGAGCAGTTCTTC. It translates to CASSLGGRGRVAGVYEQFF. Filled out from reference TRBV11-2 and TRBJ2-1, the complete variable domain reads EAGVAQSPRYKIIEKRQSVAFWCNPISGHATLYWYQQILGQGPKLLIQFQNNGVVDDSQLPKDRFSAERLKGVDSTLKIQPAKLEDSAVYLCASSLGGRGRVAGVYEQFFGPGTRLTVL.